The clone carrying this T cell receptor beta chain was observed at least ten times. Its cognate antigen is unknown. The sample belongs to a study of blood T cells in healthy people across ages. Study-wide context: Roughly one uniquely barcoded beta molecule per two T cells was captured. Notes on the study in general: Measured against age, TCR beta diversity per million T cells decreased in a roughly linear manner.

Each donor supplied approximately 10 milliliters of peripheral blood. There were at least 5.5 micrograms of total RNA extracted from every sample. Through a sample-barcoded 5' primer and a J-beta primer mix, a second PCR was run for about 6 to 12 cycles. In TCRdb, the 5' RACE reads were re-called with MiXCR into one record per CDR3 protein. The sample consists of 1.5 million or so distinct CDR3 sequences, roughly 43% of them appearing once. Trimming removed 2 bases from V and 5 bases from J, with 7 bases in between. Germline V lookup: CDR1 MNHEY, CDR2 SVGEGT. The CDR3 totals 13 residues. The sequence derives from a woman under 30 in good health. The chain uses TRBV6-2 or TRBV6-3 and TRBJ1-5; possibly TRBD1 for D (5 bases). Input material: blood. In DNA form, the CDR3 reads TGTGCCAGCAGTTACGACAGCTATCAGCCCCAGCATTTT. This encodes CASSYDSYQPQHF.